The 32 T cell receptor beta chains listed next were all sequenced from one sample in a study of identical twins. Each CDR3 protein gets one entry after TCRdb re-called the 5' RACE reads with MiXCR. The table records under 500,000 distinct CDR3 sequences, roughly an eighth of them present only once. These data were likewise used in another study, on yellow fever vaccine responses in identical twins.

Specimen: CD4+ T cells sorted from blood. Every receptor here comes from a woman aged 18-29 years in good health.

V and J are TRBV4-1 and TRBJ2-2, with 7 bases matching TRBD1. Per the germline V gene, CDR1 is MGHRA and CDR2 is YSYEKL. The CDR3 spans 17 residues. J gave up 1 base and V 0 bases, and 5 bases lay outside the gene matches. The CDR3 nucleotides read TGCGCCAGCAGCCAAGATAGAACAGGGGTGAACACCGGGGAGCTGTTTTTT. The encoded protein is CASSQDRTGVNTGELFF.

This sequence joins TRBV2 and TRBJ2-3; 7 bases line up with TRBD2. This CDR3 contains 15 residues. The V gene end was trimmed by 6 bases and the J gene end by 2 bases; junction bases not matched to a gene: 8. Germline V lookup: CDR1 SNHLY, CDR2 FYNNEI. CDR3 nucleotide sequence: TGTGCCAGCAGCCGGGCTAGCGGAAACACAGATACGCAGTATTTT. This translates into CASSRASGNTDTQYF.

The chain links TRBV2 to TRBJ1-2; D might be TRBD1 (6 bases). Trimming took 4 bases from V and 4 from J, leaving 10 bases between them. Germline CDR1 SNHLY, CDR2 FYNNEI. The CDR3 runs 13 residues. The CDR3 DNA reads as TGTGCCAGCAGTGTGGGGGGCACCTATGGCTACACCTTC. Amino acid sequence: CASSVGGTYGYTF.

This clonotype was counted a few times. V is TRBV7-2 and J is TRBJ2-6; D remains ambiguous. This CDR3 region has 16 residues. V lost 1 base and J 0 bases, leaving 7 bases between the germline ends. Per the germline V gene, CDR1 is SGHTA and CDR2 is FQGNSA. The CDR3 DNA is TGTGCCAGCAGCTTAGGGCCAGCCTCTGGGGCCAACGTCCTGACTTTC. Translated: CASSLGPASGANVLTF. The variable domain in full, completed from reference TRBV7-2 and TRBJ2-6, reads GAGVSQSPSNKVTEKGKDVELRCDPISGHTALYWYRQSLGQGLEFLIYFQGNSAPDKSGLPSDRFSAERTGGSVSTLTIQRTQQEDSAVYLCASSLGPASGANVLTFGAGSRLTVL.

This chain uses TRBV20-1 with TRBJ2-7; 9 positions match TRBD1. Germline CDR1 reads DFQATT; CDR2 reads SNEGSKA (reference sequence). The CDR3 spans 15 residues. The V gene end was trimmed by 0 bases and the J gene end by 5 bases; junction bases not matched to a gene: 8. CDR3: CSARDLGQGFDEQYF. The DNA for the CDR3 is TGCAGTGCTAGAGATTTGGGACAGGGCTTTGACGAGCAGTACTTC.

This clonotype was observed a handful of times. This chain links TRBV28 with TRBJ2-7; D may match TRBD1 or TRBD2 (6 bases each). The germline V gene has CDR1 MDHEN and CDR2 SYDVKM. This CDR3 region has 15 residues. V dropped 7 bases and J dropped 1 base, with 17 bases sitting between them. The CDR3 spells CASTGIIGGSYEQYF. CDR3 coding DNA: TGTGCCAGCACCGGCATAATAGGGGGGTCCTACGAGCAGTACTTC.

V is TRBV4-3 and J is TRBJ2-3; unclear D gene. Deletions cut 3 bases from V and 4 bases from J, with 8 bases between. Germline CDR1 reads LGHNA; CDR2 reads YSLEER. CDR3 size: 13 residues. The CDR3 reads CASSQAFADTQYF. The CDR3, as DNA: TGCGCCAGCAGCCAGGCCTTCGCAGATACGCAGTATTTT.

This rearrangement joins TRBV5-1 to TRBJ2-1; TRBD2 might be the D (5 bases). The CDR3 loop spans 15 amino acids. Trimming cost V 3 bases and J 3 bases, with 13 bases left between them. Per germline, CDR1 SGHRS and CDR2 YFSETQ. CDR3 region: CASSSTGFDYNEQFF. As DNA, the CDR3 is TGCGCCAGCAGCTCCACGGGATTTGACTACAATGAGCAGTTCTTC.

This clonotype appeared many times. The V call is TRBV5-1, the J call TRBJ2-5, with D possibly being TRBD1 (5 bases). Trimming left V 7 bases short and J 1 base short, with 17 bases between. Per the germline V gene, CDR1 is SGHRS and CDR2 is YFSETQ. The CDR3 has 15 residues. CDR3 bases: TGCGCCAGCGCCAAAGGGGCTAATCCCCAAGAGACCCAGTACTTC. Residues: CASAKGANPQETQYF. The full variable domain, its missing parts supplied by reference TRBV5-1 and TRBJ2-5, is KAGVTQTPRYLIKTRGQQVTLSCSPISGHRSVSWYQQTPGQGLQFLFEYFSETQRNKGNFPGRFSGRQFSNSRSEMNVSTLELGDSALYLCASAKGANPQETQYFGPGTRLLVL.

This clonotype has ten or more counts. The genes are TRBV28 and TRBJ2-1; D is ambiguous. V lost 5 bases and J lost 13, with 12 bases in between. Germline V gene sequence: CDR1 MDHEN, CDR2 SYDVKM. This CDR3 is 11 amino acids long. CDR3 nucleotides: TGTGCCAGCAGTCACAAGGATTCCCAGTTCTTC. Translating it yields CASSHKDSQFF.

This clonotype was picked up a small number of times. The V gene is TRBV28, the J gene TRBJ2-5, with 11 bases that match TRBD1. Germline CDR1 reads MDHEN; CDR2 reads SYDVKM. CDR3 length: 15 residues. With 5 bases clipped from V and 5 bases from J, the junction kept 7 bases outside the gene matches. The CDR3 loop is CASSPGQGAGETQYF. CDR3 sequence (DNA): TGTGCCAGCAGTCCCGGACAGGGGGCCGGGGAGACCCAGTACTTC.

V and J are TRBV12-3 or TRBV12-4 and TRBJ2-3; TRBD2 aligns across 10 bases. The ends lost 8 bases at V and 3 bases at J; junction bases unmatched: 14. CDR3 length equals 17 residues. The CDR3 loop reads CASLHSGRSILTDTQYF. The CDR3 DNA follows: TGTGCCAGCCTGCATAGCGGGAGGTCGATTTTGACAGATACGCAGTATTTT.

Concerning this clonotype: The junction does not match germline at one end; this may be a read error. CDR3 nucleotides: TGTGCCAGCAGCCTAGCCGGCTTGGCTGGAAACACCGTATATTTT. This encodes CASSLAGLAGNTVYF. This chain uses TRBV12-3 or TRBV12-4 with TRBJ1-3; D call uncertain. The CDR3 has 15 amino acids.

This clonotype was picked up one time. The V call is TRBV3-1, the J call TRBJ2-2; D not resolved. The CDR3 runs 12 residues. Trimming took off 6 bases at V and 4 bases at J, with 6 bases between the two ends. Germline V gives CDR1 LGHDT, CDR2 YNNKEL (reference sequence). CDR3 in amino acids: CASSTLTGELFF. For the CDR3, the DNA is TGTGCCAGCAGTACTCTCACCGGGGAGCTGTTTTTT. The whole variable domain, filled in from reference TRBV3-1 and TRBJ2-2, reads DTAVSQTPKYLVTQMGNDKSIKCEQNLGHDTMYWYKQDSKKFLKIMFSYNNKELIINETVPNRFSPKSPDKAHLNLHINSLELGDSAVYFCASSTLTGELFFGEGSRLTVL.

This chain connects TRBV20-1 to TRBJ2-7; 7 bases match TRBD1. V lost 0 bases to trimming and J lost 0 bases; unmatched junction nucleotides: 11. Per the germline V gene, CDR1 is DFQATT and CDR2 is SNEGSKA (reference sequence). The CDR3 has 17 residues. The CDR3 DNA reads as TGCAGTGCTAGAGACCTTAAACAGGGGCCCCCCTCCTACGAGCAGTACTTC. As protein: CSARDLKQGPPSYEQYF.

The chain couples TRBV15 to TRBJ1-3, with D perhaps TRBD1 (6 bases). In germline, CDR1 is LNHNV, CDR2 YYDKDF (reference sequence). The CDR3 loop spans 16 amino acids. Trimming shortened V by 2 bases and J by 4 bases, and 15 bases separated the two germline ends. The CDR3 DNA reads TGTGCCACCAGCAGATCGGACAGACCGCTGGGAAACACCATATATTTT. As protein: CATSRSDRPLGNTIYF.

The sample holds a few counts of this clonotype. The chain joins TRBV27 to TRBJ2-1; weak D call: TRBD2 (5 bases). Per the germline V gene, CDR1 is MNHEY and CDR2 is SMNVEV (reference sequence). The CDR3 loop spans 19 amino acids. The V and J ends lost 1 base and 3 bases respectively, with 22 bases between them. CDR3 sequence reads: CASSLFGLLQSGLYNEQFF. The CDR3 bases are TGTGCCAGCAGTTTATTTGGTTTGCTACAGTCCGGACTCTACAATGAGCAGTTCTTC.

This clonotype has ten or more counts. The J gene is TRBJ1-6, the V gene TRBV5-1, with D unresolved. The CDR3 loop spans 13 amino acids. Trimming took off 4 bases at V and 8 bases at J, with 10 bases between the two ends. Germline-derived CDR1 and CDR2 are SGHRS and YFSETQ. The CDR3 DNA is TGCGCCAGCAGCACGGAGGCCGATTCACCCCTCCACTTT. Its protein is CASSTEADSPLHF. Together with reference TRBV5-1 and TRBJ1-6, the CDR3 gives the full variable domain: KAGVTQTPRYLIKTRGQQVTLSCSPISGHRSVSWYQQTPGQGLQFLFEYFSETQRNKGNFPGRFSGRQFSNSRSEMNVSTLELGDSALYLCASSTEADSPLHFGNGTRLTVT.

The V call is TRBV20-1, the J call TRBJ1-4; a possible D gene is TRBD1 (5 bases). The CDR3 contains 14 residues. Trimming left V 6 bases short and J 8 bases short, with 19 bases between. In germline, CDR1 is DFQATT, CDR2 SNEGSKA (reference sequence). The CDR3 DNA reads as TGCAGTGCCCTTCACGGGGGAGTGAGAGAAAAACTGTTTTTT. Encoded protein: CSALHGGVREKLFF.

The chain employs TRBV19 and TRBJ1-5; D uncertain. The CDR3 spans 14 residues. Trimming removed 7 bases from V and 6 bases from J, with 16 bases in between. Germline-derived CDR1 and CDR2 are LNHDA and SQIVND (reference sequence). The CDR3 is CASTSWGNVQPQHF. The CDR3 DNA sequence: TGTGCCAGTACGAGTTGGGGTAATGTTCAGCCCCAGCATTTT.

The chain combines TRBV5-1 with TRBJ2-2, with 10 bases aligning to TRBD2. The CDR3 has 18 amino acids. The V segment lost 4 bases and the J segment 2 bases; nucleotides outside the gene matches: 11. The germline V gene encodes CDR1 SGHRS and CDR2 YFSETQ. The CDR3 here is CASSRALSSGGNTGELFF. The CDR3 coding sequence is TGCGCCAGCAGCCGAGCTCTCTCTAGCGGGGGAAACACCGGGGAGCTGTTTTTT.

The sample holds a few counts of this clonotype. This chain's CDR3 is CASHPTGRKNEKLFF. CDR3 DNA: TGTGCCAGCCATCCAACGGGACGTAAGAATGAAAAACTGTTTTTT. The chain links TRBV6-1 to TRBJ1-4; TRBD1 might be the D (5 bases). Germline V gene sequence: CDR1 MNHNS, CDR2 SASEGT. Trimming pared 8 bases from V and 5 bases from J, leaving 18 bases between. There are 15 residues in the CDR3.

In this sample, this clonotype turned up a few times. The chain uses TRBV15 and TRBJ2-7; tentatively, D is TRBD2 (6 bases). The CDR3 consists of 12 residues. The V gene's germline CDR1 is LNHNV and CDR2 YYDKDF (reference sequence). Trimming took 0 bases from V and 7 from J, leaving 7 bases between them. As DNA, the CDR3 is TGTGCCACCAGCAGAGATCGGGGGGAGCAGTACTTC. Residues: CATSRDRGEQYF.

This chain connects TRBV28 to TRBJ1-1, with D hard to call. The germline CDR1 and CDR2 sequences are MDHEN and SYDVKM. This CDR3 contains 13 residues. V lost 6 bases, J lost 2 bases, and 10 bases lay in between. CDR3 loop: CASSPTANTEAFF. The CDR3 DNA reads as TGTGCCAGCAGCCCTACGGCAAACACTGAAGCTTTCTTT.

The chain combines TRBV6-5 with TRBJ2-7; no clear D gene. V was pared by 4 bases and J by 7 bases, with 20 bases between. The germline V gene encodes CDR1 MNHEY and CDR2 SVGAGI. The CDR3 spans 15 residues. The CDR3 loop is CASSSNRGPPLEQYF. In nucleotides, the CDR3 is TGTGCCAGCAGTTCCAACCGAGGTCCGCCGTTGGAGCAGTACTTC.

This clonotype was counted many times. The gene calls are TRBV6-1 and TRBJ2-1, with TRBD1 identical over 8 bases. V was clipped by 4 bases and J by 8 bases; unmatched bases: 7. The CDR3 has 14 residues. CDR1 and CDR2 from the germline V gene are MNHNS and SASEGT. This chain's CDR3 is CASSAGGMSYEQFF. CDR3 in DNA: TGTGCCAGCAGTGCAGGGGGCATGTCGTATGAGCAGTTCTTC.

The sample holds many counts of this clonotype. V usage is TRBV6-1 and J usage is TRBJ2-1, with D perhaps TRBD1 (6 bases). The germline V gene encodes CDR1 MNHNS and CDR2 SASEGT. V shed 6 bases and J shed 2 bases, with 14 bases lying between them. The CDR3 runs 15 residues. CDR3 region: CASSRRDTPYNEQFF. The CDR3 DNA is TGTGCCAGCAGCCGCCGGGACACCCCCTACAATGAGCAGTTCTTC.

In its sample, this clonotype was seen a few times. The J gene is TRBJ2-3, the V gene TRBV9; 9 bases line up with TRBD2. CDR1 and CDR2 from the germline V gene are SGDLS and YYNGEE. The CDR3 is 16 residues long. V lost 3 bases and J lost 7; bases outside the gene matches: 12. For the CDR3, the DNA is TGTGCCAGCAGCGCTAGTCTCGCGGGGGGGCCACATACGCAGTATTTT. This gives the protein CASSASLAGGPHTQYF.

This clonotype was picked up a small number of times. The genes are TRBV19 and TRBJ2-1; 12 bases line up with TRBD2. This CDR3 contains 15 residues. The germline V gene encodes CDR1 LNHDA and CDR2 SQIVND (reference sequence). The trim removed 6 bases at V and 9 bases at J, leaving 9 bases unmatched. CDR3: CASSPLAGGPGEQFF. The CDR3 region has the DNA TGTGCCAGTAGCCCTCTAGCGGGGGGGCCCGGTGAGCAGTTCTTC.

A few counts support this clonotype. This chain connects TRBV6-5 to TRBJ2-3, with D unresolved. The germline V and J ends were trimmed by 6 bases and 4 bases, with 11 bases remaining between them. The V gene's germline CDR1 is MNHEY and CDR2 SVGAGI. The CDR3 is 13 residues long. The CDR3, as DNA: TGTGCCAGCAGGAGACGACGGGCAGATACGCAGTATTTT. Its protein is CASRRRRADTQYF.

The chain employs TRBV19 and TRBJ2-2; D remains unclear. CDR1 LNHDA and CDR2 SQIVND come from the germline V gene (reference sequence). The V end lost 7 bases, the J end lost 0 bases, and 9 bases lay between the germline ends. The CDR3 is 14 residues long. CDR3 bases: TGTGCCAGTAAATCAGCGCCGAACACCGGGGAGCTGTTTTTT. It specifies CASKSAPNTGELFF.

The chain couples TRBV12-3 or TRBV12-4 to TRBJ2-4; D might be TRBD1 or TRBD2, each matching 5 bases. The V end lost 2 bases, the J end lost 0 bases, and 8 bases lay between the germline ends. The CDR3 is 15 residues long. The CDR3 loop is CASSLLGTAKNIQYF. CDR3 nucleotides: TGTGCCAGCAGTTTACTCGGGACAGCCAAAAACATTCAGTACTTC.